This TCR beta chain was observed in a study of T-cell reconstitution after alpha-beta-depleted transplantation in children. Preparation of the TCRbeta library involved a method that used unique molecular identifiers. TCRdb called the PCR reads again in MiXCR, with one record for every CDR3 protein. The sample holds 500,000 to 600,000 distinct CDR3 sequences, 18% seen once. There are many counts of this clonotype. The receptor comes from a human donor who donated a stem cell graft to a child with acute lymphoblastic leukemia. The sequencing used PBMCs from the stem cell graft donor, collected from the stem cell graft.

The CDR3 DNA reads as TGCAGTGCGGTGGGGAACACCGGGGAGCTGTTTTTT. Translation: CSAVGNTGELFF. This chain uses TRBV20-1 with TRBJ2-2; D call uncertain. The V end was cut by 6 bases, the J end by 1 base, with 6 bases between. Germline V gene lookup returns CDR1 DFQATT and CDR2 SNEGSKA (reference sequence). This CDR3 is built from 12 residues.